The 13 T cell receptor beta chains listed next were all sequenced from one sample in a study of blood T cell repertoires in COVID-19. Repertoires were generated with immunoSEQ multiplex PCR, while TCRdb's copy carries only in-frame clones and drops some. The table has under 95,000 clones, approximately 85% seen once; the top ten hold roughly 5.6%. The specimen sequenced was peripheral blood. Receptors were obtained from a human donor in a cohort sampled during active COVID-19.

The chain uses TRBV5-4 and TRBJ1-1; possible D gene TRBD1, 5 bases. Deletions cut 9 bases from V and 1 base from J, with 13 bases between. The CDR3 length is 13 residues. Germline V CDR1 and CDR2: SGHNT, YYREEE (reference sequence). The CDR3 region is CATVDNPNTEAFF. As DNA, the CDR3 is TGTGCCACAGTGGACAACCCGAACACTGAAGCTTTCTTT.

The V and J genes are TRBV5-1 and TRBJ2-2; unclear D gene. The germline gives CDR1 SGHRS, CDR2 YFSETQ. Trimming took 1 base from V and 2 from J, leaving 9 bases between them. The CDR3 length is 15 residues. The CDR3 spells CASSLSQTNTGELFF. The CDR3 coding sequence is TGCGCCAGCAGCTTGAGCCAAACCAACACCGGGGAGCTGTTTTTT. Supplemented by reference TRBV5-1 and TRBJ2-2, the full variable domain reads KAGVTQTPRYLIKTRGQQVTLSCSPISGHRSVSWYQQTPGQGLQFLFEYFSETQRNKGNFPGRFSGRQFSNSRSEMNVSTLELGDSALYLCASSLSQTNTGELFFGEGSRLTVL.

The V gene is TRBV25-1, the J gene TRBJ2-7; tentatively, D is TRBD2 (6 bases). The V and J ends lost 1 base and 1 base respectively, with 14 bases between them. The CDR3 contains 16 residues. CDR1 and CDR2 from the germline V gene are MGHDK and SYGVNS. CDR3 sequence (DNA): TGTGCCAGCAGTGAATCAGGCAGTCGGGGGTCCTACGAGCAGTACTTC. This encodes CASSESGSRGSYEQYF.

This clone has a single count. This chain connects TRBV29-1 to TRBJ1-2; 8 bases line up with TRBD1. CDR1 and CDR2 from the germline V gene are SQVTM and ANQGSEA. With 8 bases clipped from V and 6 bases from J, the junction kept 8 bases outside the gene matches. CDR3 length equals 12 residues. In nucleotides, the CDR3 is TGCAGCCTCTCGGACAGGGAGAATGGCTACACCTTC. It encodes CSLSDRENGYTF. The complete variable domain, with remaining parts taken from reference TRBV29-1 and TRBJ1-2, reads SAVISQKPSRDICQRGTSLTIQCQVDSQVTMMFWYRQQPGQSLTLIATANQGSEATYESGFVIDKFPISRPNLTFSTLTVSNMSPEDSSIYLCSLSDRENGYTFGSGTRLTVV.

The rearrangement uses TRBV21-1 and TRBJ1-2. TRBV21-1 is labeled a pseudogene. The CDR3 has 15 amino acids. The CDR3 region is CASSKEGGANYGYTF. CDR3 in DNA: TGTGCCAGCAGCAAAGAAGGGGGGGCTAACTATGGCTACACCTTC.

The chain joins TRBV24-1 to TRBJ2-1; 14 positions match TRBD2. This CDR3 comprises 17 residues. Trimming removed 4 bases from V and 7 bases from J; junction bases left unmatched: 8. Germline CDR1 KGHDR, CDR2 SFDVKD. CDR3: CATSDPSTSGRVNEQFF. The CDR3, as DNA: TGTGCCACCAGTGACCCCTCGACTAGCGGGAGGGTAAATGAGCAGTTCTTC.

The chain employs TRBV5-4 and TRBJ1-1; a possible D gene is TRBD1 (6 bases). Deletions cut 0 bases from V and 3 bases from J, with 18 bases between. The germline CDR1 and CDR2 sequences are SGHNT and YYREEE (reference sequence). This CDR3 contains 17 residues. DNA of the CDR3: TGTGCCAGCAGCTTGGCGGGGGGCGGAGTATCGGACACTGAAGCTTTCTTT. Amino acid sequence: CASSLAGGGVSDTEAFF.

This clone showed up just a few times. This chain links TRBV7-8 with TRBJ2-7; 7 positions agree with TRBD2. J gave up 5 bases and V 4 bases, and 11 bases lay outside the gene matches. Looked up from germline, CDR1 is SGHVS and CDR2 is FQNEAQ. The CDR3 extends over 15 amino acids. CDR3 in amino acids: CASSSTSAGGNEQYF. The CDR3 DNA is TGTGCCAGCAGCTCCACTAGCGCCGGAGGTAACGAGCAGTACTTC.

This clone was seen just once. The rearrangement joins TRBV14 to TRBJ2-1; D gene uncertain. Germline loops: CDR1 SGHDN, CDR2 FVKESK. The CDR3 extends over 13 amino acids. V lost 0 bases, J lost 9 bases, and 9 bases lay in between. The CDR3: CASSQDIPSEQFF. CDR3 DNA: TGTGCCAGCAGCCAAGATATCCCCAGTGAGCAGTTCTTC.

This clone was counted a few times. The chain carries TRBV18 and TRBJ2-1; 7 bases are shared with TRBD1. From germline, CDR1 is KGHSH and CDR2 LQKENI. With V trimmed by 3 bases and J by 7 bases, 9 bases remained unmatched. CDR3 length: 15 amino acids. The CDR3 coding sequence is TGTGCCAGCTCACCTAATCCGGGACAGAGTAATGAGCAGTTCTTC. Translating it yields CASSPNPGQSNEQFF.

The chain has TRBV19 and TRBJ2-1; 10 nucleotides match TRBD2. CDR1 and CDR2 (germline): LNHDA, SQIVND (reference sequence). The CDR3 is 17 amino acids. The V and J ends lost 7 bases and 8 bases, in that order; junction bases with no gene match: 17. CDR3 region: CASTPGGTSDIYHEQFF. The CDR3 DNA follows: TGTGCCAGTACTCCGGGAGGGACTAGCGACATTTACCATGAGCAGTTCTTC.

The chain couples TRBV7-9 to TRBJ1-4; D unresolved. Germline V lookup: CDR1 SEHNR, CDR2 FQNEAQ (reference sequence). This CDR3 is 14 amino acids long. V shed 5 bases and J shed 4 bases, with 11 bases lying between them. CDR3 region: CASSLPGFNEKLFF. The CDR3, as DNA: TGTGCCAGCAGCCTGCCCGGGTTTAATGAAAAACTGTTTTTT.

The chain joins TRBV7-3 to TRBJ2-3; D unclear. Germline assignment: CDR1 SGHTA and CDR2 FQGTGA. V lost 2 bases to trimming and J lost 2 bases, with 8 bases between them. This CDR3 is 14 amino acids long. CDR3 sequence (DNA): TGTGCCAGCAGCTTAGACGGAGCCACAGATACGCAGTATTTT. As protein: CASSLDGATDTQYF. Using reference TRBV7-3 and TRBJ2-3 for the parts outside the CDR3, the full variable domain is GAGVSQTPSNKVTEKGKYVELRCDPISGHTALYWYRQSLGQGPEFLIYFQGTGAADDSGLPNDRFFAVRPEGSVSTLKIQRTERGDSAVYLCASSLDGATDTQYFGPGTRLTVL.